The 18 T cell receptor beta chains reported below all come from one sample, sequenced in a study of blood T cell repertoires in COVID-19 (dated by TCRdb to the early 2020s). Library creation used the immunoSEQ multiplex PCR assay. Imported from immuneACCESS, the table was reduced by TCRdb to in-frame sequences with V and J called. These copies leave out some clones; in studies compared against another copy, an unresolved V gene accounts for under half, and the cause of the remainder is not known. For this sample the table gives about 17,000 clones, of which around 80% were detected only once. Approximately 11% of the sample goes to the ten largest clones. The specimen sequenced was peripheral blood. The receptor source for this set is a man older than 75 with acute or convalescent COVID-19.

This clone has a handful of counts. V usage is TRBV9 and J usage is TRBJ2-1, with 7 bases that match TRBD1. Per the germline V gene, CDR1 is SGDLS and CDR2 is YYNGEE. The V gene end was trimmed by 4 bases and the J gene end by 2 bases; junction bases not matched to a gene: 12. The CDR3 covers 17 residues. CDR3 nucleotides: TGTGCCAGCAGCTTTCGCCTTACAGGGGCCACCTACAATGAGCAGTTCTTC. Translation: CASSFRLTGATYNEQFF.

The J gene is TRBJ1-1, the V gene TRBV11-2; possibly TRBD1 for D (5 bases). The CDR3 sequence is 13 residues long. Trimming took off 0 bases at V and 7 bases at J, with 9 bases between the two ends. Germline V CDR1 and CDR2: SGHAT, FQNNGV. CDR3 residues: CASSLDQGLEAFF. DNA for the CDR3: TGTGCCAGCAGCTTAGATCAGGGACTTGAAGCTTTCTTT.

This rearrangement joins TRBV6-5 to TRBJ2-5; D is unresolved. V shed 4 bases and J shed 5 bases, with 14 bases lying between them. Germline V CDR1 and CDR2: MNHEY, SVGAGI. The CDR3 is made up of 14 amino acids. CDR3 residues: CASSFDRRQETQYF. The CDR3, as DNA: TGTGCCAGCAGTTTCGATCGCAGGCAGGAGACCCAGTACTTC.

This chain uses TRBV7-2 with TRBJ1-3; TRBD1 matches 7 bases. The CDR3 totals 16 residues. The germline CDR1 and CDR2 sequences are SGHTA and FQGNSA. Trimming cost V 5 bases and J 0 bases; bases outside gene matches: 7. Here the CDR3 reads CASSPNRGYSGNTIYF. The CDR3, as DNA: TGTGCCAGCAGCCCGAACAGGGGCTACTCTGGAAACACCATATATTTT. The complete variable domain, with remaining parts taken from reference TRBV7-2 and TRBJ1-3, reads GAGVSQSPSNKVTEKGKDVELRCDPISGHTALYWYRQSLGQGLEFLIYFQGNSAPDKSGLPSDRFSAERTGGSVSTLTIQRTQQEDSAVYLCASSPNRGYSGNTIYFGEGSWLTVV.

This chain joins TRBV7-2 and TRBJ2-3, with D possibly being TRBD2 (6 bases). Trimming pared 0 bases from V and 6 bases from J, leaving 13 bases between. Germline assignment: CDR1 SGHTA and CDR2 FQGNSA. The CDR3 spans 15 residues. This chain's CDR3 is CASSLALAGRDTQYF. CDR3 DNA: TGTGCCAGCAGCTTAGCGCTAGCTGGGAGGGATACGCAGTATTTT.

The chain is built from TRBV10-3 and TRBJ1-5, with a tentative D call TRBD1 (5 bases). V was shortened by 3 bases and J by 4 bases, with 10 bases between the two germline ends. Germline V gives CDR1 ENHRY, CDR2 SYGVKD. The CDR3 contains 14 residues. CDR3 DNA: TGTGCCATCAGTGATGGGCAGGGTAATCAGCCCCAGCATTTT. This sequence encodes CAISDGQGNQPQHF.

This clone has more than one count but fewer than ten. The chain is built from TRBV27 and TRBJ1-2; maybe TRBD1 (5 bases). Germline V lookup: CDR1 MNHEY, CDR2 SMNVEV (reference sequence). Trimming took off 6 bases at V and 1 base at J, with 12 bases between the two ends. CDR3 size: 14 residues. The CDR3 loop is CASRPQGLNYGYTF. DNA for the CDR3: TGTGCCAGCAGGCCGCAGGGACTTAACTATGGCTACACCTTC.

The V and J genes are TRBV2 and TRBJ1-1, with TRBD1 identical over 8 bases. Germline CDR1 and CDR2: SNHLY and FYNNEI. With 10 bases clipped from V and 3 bases from J, the junction kept 7 bases outside the gene matches. This CDR3 spans 13 amino acids. The CDR3 DNA reads TGTGCCAATAGACAGGGGCAGTACACTGAAGCTTTCTTT. Encoded protein: CANRQGQYTEAFF.

The rearrangement uses TRBV7-2 and TRBJ2-5; 8 bases fit TRBD2. Trimming removed 5 bases from V and 4 bases from J; junction bases left unmatched: 9. CDR3 length: 15 residues. Germline-derived CDR1 and CDR2 are SGHTA and FQGNSA. The CDR3: CASSQLGGAGETQYF. CDR3 DNA sequence: TGTGCCAGCAGCCAACTCGGGGGGGCGGGAGAGACCCAGTACTTC.

This clone was detected a few times. The chain has TRBV5-8 and TRBJ1-5, with D uncertain. Germline CDR1 is SGHTS and CDR2 is YDEGEE. V dropped 4 bases and J dropped 3 bases, with 14 bases sitting between them. CDR3 size: 15 residues. The CDR3 sequence is CASSPGGVANQPQHF. The CDR3, as DNA: TGTGCCAGCAGCCCCGGCGGGGTAGCCAATCAGCCCCAGCATTTT.

This sequence joins TRBV7-2 and TRBJ1-1, with 8 bases lining up with TRBD1. The V and J ends lost 6 bases and 5 bases, in that order; junction bases with no gene match: 5. CDR3 length: 13 residues. The germline gives CDR1 SGHTA, CDR2 FQGNSA. The CDR3 region is CASSRQGSTEAFF. The CDR3 coding sequence is TGTGCCAGCAGTCGACAGGGGAGTACTGAAGCTTTCTTT.

J is TRBJ2-3 and V is TRBV18; 7 bases line up with TRBD2. Per the germline V gene, CDR1 is KGHSH and CDR2 is LQKENI. The CDR3 covers 14 residues. V shed 4 bases, J shed 6 bases, and the junction held 7 bases outside the gene matches. CDR3 protein: CASSLRTREDTQYF. Here the CDR3 DNA reads TGTGCCAGCTCACTTCGGACTAGAGAGGATACGCAGTATTTT.

This chain uses TRBV19 with TRBJ1-5; a weak D match, TRBD1 (5 bases). With 4 bases removed from V and 3 bases from J, the gap between germline ends came to 16 bases. Germline assignment: CDR1 LNHDA and CDR2 SQIVND (reference sequence). The length of the CDR3 is 16 residues. The DNA of the CDR3 is TGTGCCAGTAGTAGATCCGCCCAGGGTGCCAATCAGCCCCAGCATTTT. Translation: CASSRSAQGANQPQHF.

This chain uses TRBV7-3 with TRBJ2-3; 7 bases agree with TRBD2. This CDR3 has 17 amino acids. Germline trimming cut 5 bases from V and 0 bases from J; bases unmatched to any gene: 11. The germline V gene encodes CDR1 SGHTA and CDR2 FQGTGA. The CDR3 nucleotides are TGTGCCAGCAGCCATTGGGGGAAGCGGGGTAGCACAGATACGCAGTATTTT. Amino acids: CASSHWGKRGSTDTQYF.

The V gene is TRBV29-1, the J gene TRBJ2-5; D is perhaps TRBD2 (7 bases). The germline gives CDR1 SQVTM, CDR2 ANQGSEA. The CDR3 totals 12 residues. With 7 bases removed from V and 4 bases from J, the gap between germline ends came to 13 bases. The CDR3 protein is CSEGGSRETQYF. In DNA form, the CDR3 reads TGCAGCGAGGGGGGGAGTAGAGAGACCCAGTACTTC.

The chain joins TRBV4-1 to TRBJ1-5; D is unresolved. CDR3 length: 14 amino acids. The germline CDR1 and CDR2 sequences are MGHRA and YSYEKL. The V and J ends lost 0 bases and 4 bases respectively, with 7 bases between them. As DNA, the CDR3 is TGCGCCAGCAGCCAAGAAGTCCGGAATCAGCCCCAGCATTTT. Protein: CASSQEVRNQPQHF.

CDR3 loop: CASRSVYNSPLHF. For the CDR3, the DNA is TGTGCCAGCAGATCAGTCTATAATTCACCCCTCCACTTT. This chain joins TRBV2 and TRBJ1-6; no clear D gene. This CDR3 is 13 amino acids long. Germline V lookup: CDR1 SNHLY, CDR2 FYNNEI. V was clipped by 6 bases and J by 3 bases, with 6 bases between them. The full variable domain, in which reference TRBV2 and TRBJ1-6 provide the parts outside the CDR3, is EPEVTQTPSHQVTQMGQEVILRCVPISNHLYFYWYRQILGQKVEFLVSFYNNEISEKSEIFDDQFSVERPDGSNFTLKIRSTKLEDSAMYFCASRSVYNSPLHFGNGTRLTVT.

The chain combines TRBV4-2 with TRBJ2-3; 8 positions match TRBD2. The CDR3 sequence is 14 residues long. J lost 4 bases, V lost 5 bases, and 5 bases had no gene match. Germline-derived CDR1 and CDR2 are LGHNA and YNFKEQ. The CDR3: CASSYRGGADTQYF. CDR3 coding DNA: TGTGCCAGCAGCTATCGGGGGGGCGCAGATACGCAGTATTTT.